Each of the 14 T cell receptor beta chains below was sequenced from the same sample in a study of cytomegalovirus exposure and HLA in healthy donors. PCR involved 60 Vbeta and 13 Jbeta primers. Measured with immunoSEQ multiplex PCR; TCRdb has only the in-frame clones, and not every one. Of about 130,000 clones listed, more than 75% were seen once; the top ten hold 1.4% to 1.5%. The sample was PBMCs. Every receptor here comes from a female donor in good health and CMV-seronegative.

The gene calls are TRBV4-1 and TRBJ1-2; tentative D call: TRBD1 (5 bases). From germline, CDR1 is MGHRA and CDR2 YSYEKL. V was cut by 0 bases and J by 11 bases, with 13 bases left in between. The CDR3 is 13 amino acids. This CDR3 reads CASSQDRGGGYTF. The DNA for the CDR3 is TGCGCCAGCAGCCAAGATCGGGGCGGGGGGTACACCTTC.

V is TRBV19 and J is TRBJ1-1; TRBD1 is a possible D gene (5 bases). The CDR3 is made up of 12 amino acids. V lost 9 bases and J 6 bases, leaving 14 bases between the germline ends. Germline V CDR1 and CDR2: LNHDA, SQIVND (reference sequence). The CDR3 DNA sequence: TGTGCCAGCAAAGACCAGGGCGCTGAAGCTTTCTTT. The encoded protein is CASKDQGAEAFF.

This chain links TRBV5-6 with TRBJ1-6; D call uncertain. The CDR3 is made up of 18 amino acids. V lost 2 bases and J lost 0, with 15 bases in between. Looked up from germline, CDR1 is SGHDT and CDR2 is YYEEEE. The CDR3 spells CASSFRPLGSSYNSPLHF. DNA for the CDR3: TGTGCCAGCAGCTTCAGACCTCTCGGGAGCTCCTATAATTCACCCCTCCACTTT.

This clone was found once. The chain employs TRBV6-6 and TRBJ2-5; 9 bases map to TRBD1. The J call may be in error: the DNA end matches TRBJ2-7 better. This CDR3 spans 15 amino acids. CDR1 MNHNY and CDR2 SVGAGI come from the germline V gene (reference sequence). CDR3 region: CASITTTGGVYEQYF. In DNA, the CDR3 is TGTGCCAGCATCACAACGACAGGGGGTGTCTACGAGCAGTACTTC.

Only one count was recorded for this clone. The chain employs TRBV5-1 and TRBJ2-2; 12 bases are shared with TRBD2. The CDR3 consists of 17 residues. Germline values: CDR1 SGHRS, CDR2 YFSETQ. J lost 3 bases, V lost 7 bases, and 10 bases had no gene match. The CDR3 coding sequence is TGCGCCAGCCTAAAGACTAGCGGGAGTTTAGACACCGGGGAGCTGTTTTTT. As protein: CASLKTSGSLDTGELFF.

J is TRBJ2-1 and V is TRBV6-5; D uncertain. Trimming took off 4 bases at V and 0 bases at J, with 7 bases between the two ends. Germline V gene lookup returns CDR1 MNHEY and CDR2 SVGAGI. CDR3 length equals 14 residues. The CDR3 DNA is TGTGCCAGCAGTTTAGGAGACTCCTACAATGAGCAGTTCTTC. It encodes CASSLGDSYNEQFF.

The V gene is TRBV4-1, the J gene TRBJ2-3; 14 bases line up with TRBD2. Germline CDR1 is MGHRA and CDR2 is YSYEKL. The CDR3 has 16 residues. V was clipped by 4 bases and J by 2 bases; unmatched bases: 2. CDR3 nucleotides: TGCGCCAGCAGCCCGGGACTAGCGGGAGCCACAGATACGCAGTATTTT. The encoded protein is CASSPGLAGATDTQYF.

The chain uses TRBV30 and TRBJ1-2; the match to TRBD1 covers 10 bases. The germline CDR1 and CDR2 sequences are GTSNPN and SVGIG (reference sequence). This CDR3 has 14 residues. V shed 3 bases and J 8 bases; nucleotides not matched to a gene: 9. CDR3 sequence: CAWRWPGTGDGYTF. As DNA, the CDR3 is TGTGCCTGGAGGTGGCCCGGGACAGGGGACGGCTACACCTTC. The full variable domain, in which reference TRBV30 and TRBJ1-2 provide the parts outside the CDR3, is SQTIHQWPATLVQPVGSPLSLECTVEGTSNPNLYWYRQAAGRGLQLLFYSVGIGQISSEVPQNLSASRPQDRQFILSSKKLLLSDSGFYLCAWRWPGTGDGYTFGSGTRLTVV.

The chain uses TRBV7-8 and TRBJ2-7; no reliable D call. Germline V lookup: CDR1 SGHVS, CDR2 FQNEAQ. Trimming took 5 bases from V and 6 from J, leaving 17 bases between them. The CDR3 spans 14 residues. The CDR3 reads CASSLNPLRGEQYF. Written as DNA, the CDR3 is TGTGCCAGCAGCCTAAACCCGTTACGAGGCGAGCAGTACTTC.

This sequence joins TRBV5-6 and TRBJ2-5, with TRBD2 as a possible D gene (6 bases). V was clipped by 5 bases and J by 1 base, with 21 bases between them. The CDR3 totals 17 residues. CDR1 is SGHDT, CDR2 YYEEEE, per germline. CDR3 in amino acids: CASRGGWAPASQETQYF. The CDR3 nucleotides are TGTGCCAGCAGGGGGGGATGGGCACCTGCTTCCCAAGAGACCCAGTACTTC. Supplemented by reference TRBV5-6 and TRBJ2-5, the full variable domain reads DAGVTQSPTHLIKTRGQQVTLRCSPKSGHDTVSWYQQALGQGPQFIFQYYEEEERQRGNFPDRFSGHQFPNYSSELNVNALLLGDSALYLCASRGGWAPASQETQYFGPGTRLLVL.

The rearrangement joins TRBV7-9 to TRBJ2-1, with no clear D. V gave up 2 bases and J gave up 3 bases, with 8 bases separating them. This CDR3 is 14 amino acids long. Germline V gene lookup returns CDR1 SEHNR and CDR2 FQNEAQ (reference sequence). CDR3 region: CASSLSYGYNEQFF. Here the CDR3 DNA reads TGTGCCAGCAGCTTAAGCTACGGCTACAATGAGCAGTTCTTC.

This rearrangement joins TRBV28 to TRBJ1-4; no clear D. This CDR3 is 12 amino acids long. Germline lookup yields CDR1 MDHEN and CDR2 SYDVKM. With 3 bases removed from V and 5 bases from J, the gap between germline ends came to 4 bases. CDR3 region: CASSLRNEKLFF. The CDR3 DNA sequence: TGTGCCAGCAGTTTGCGGAATGAAAAACTGTTTTTT. Using reference TRBV28 and TRBJ1-4 for the parts outside the CDR3, the full variable domain is DVKVTQSSRYLVKRTGEKVFLECVQDMDHENMFWYRQDPGLGLRLIYFSYDVKMKEKGDIPEGYSVSREKKERFSLILESASTNQTSMYLCASSLRNEKLFFGSGTQLSVL.

The chain links TRBV6-5 to TRBJ1-1, with 7 bases fitting TRBD1. This CDR3 contains 14 residues. The V gene's germline CDR1 is MNHEY and CDR2 SVGAGI. Trimming cost V 2 bases and J 4 bases; bases outside gene matches: 4. CDR3 DNA: TGTGCCAGCAGTTACCGTGGACAGGTCACTGAAGCTTTCTTT. Its protein is CASSYRGQVTEAFF.

This chain connects TRBV5-6 to TRBJ1-3, with D perhaps matching TRBD1 (5 bases). This CDR3 region has 14 residues. The germline V gene has CDR1 SGHDT and CDR2 YYEEEE. Trimming took 4 bases from V and 4 from J, leaving 12 bases between them. DNA of the CDR3: TGTGCCAGCAGCCCGCTGACAGCGGGAAACACCATATATTTT. This translates into CASSPLTAGNTIYF. The full variable domain, its missing parts supplied by reference TRBV5-6 and TRBJ1-3, is DAGVTQSPTHLIKTRGQQVTLRCSPKSGHDTVSWYQQALGQGPQFIFQYYEEEERQRGNFPDRFSGHQFPNYSSELNVNALLLGDSALYLCASSPLTAGNTIYFGEGSWLTVV.